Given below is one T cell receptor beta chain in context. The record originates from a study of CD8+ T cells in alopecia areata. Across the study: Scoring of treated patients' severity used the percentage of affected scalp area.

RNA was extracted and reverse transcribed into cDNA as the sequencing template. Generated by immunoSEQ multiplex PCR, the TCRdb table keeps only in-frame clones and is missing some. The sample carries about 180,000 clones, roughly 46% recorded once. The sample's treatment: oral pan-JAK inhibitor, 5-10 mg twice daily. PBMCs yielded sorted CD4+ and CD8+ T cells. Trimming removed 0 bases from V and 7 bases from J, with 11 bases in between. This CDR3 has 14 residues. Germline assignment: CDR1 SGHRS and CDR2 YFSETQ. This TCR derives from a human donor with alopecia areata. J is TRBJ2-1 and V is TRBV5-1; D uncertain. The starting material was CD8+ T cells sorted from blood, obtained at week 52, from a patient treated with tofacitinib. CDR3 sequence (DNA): TGCGCCAGCAGCTTGGAGATTGATTGGAATGAGCAGTTCTTC. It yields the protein CASSLEIDWNEQFF.